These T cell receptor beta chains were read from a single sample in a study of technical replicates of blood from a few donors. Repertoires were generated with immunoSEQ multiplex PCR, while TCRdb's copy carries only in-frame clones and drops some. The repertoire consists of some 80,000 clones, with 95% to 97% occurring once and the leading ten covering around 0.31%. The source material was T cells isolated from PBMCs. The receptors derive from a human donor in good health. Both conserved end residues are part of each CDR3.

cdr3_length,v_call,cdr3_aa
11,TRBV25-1,CASSAGKELFF
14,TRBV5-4,CASSPFQGENEQFF
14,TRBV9,CASRGEVPYNEQFF
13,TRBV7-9,CASSQDFLETQYF
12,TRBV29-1,CSVCGDGDEQYF
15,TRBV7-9,CASSREAGQGYGYTF
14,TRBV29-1,CSVARSGQGETQYF
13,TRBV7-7,CASSLDRIYEQYF
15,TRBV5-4,CASSLGGGIKETQYF
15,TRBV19,CASSMLGGDFTEAFF
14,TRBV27,CASSYDSGDYEQYF
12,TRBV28,CASRTWAEKLFF
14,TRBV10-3,CAIGQGTYNSPLHF
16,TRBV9,CASSVGQGVFGYEQYF
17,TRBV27,CASSVFGTGQLNQPQHF
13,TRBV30,CAWKRDSYNEQFF
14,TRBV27,CASSFTGGPYEQYF
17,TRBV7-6,CASSLVTAAGESDTQYF
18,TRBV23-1,CASSPITREARYSYEQYF
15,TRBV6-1,CASRGQGWNTDTQYF
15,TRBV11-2,CATQEGGSSYNEQFF
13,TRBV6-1,CASTHRTSYEQYF
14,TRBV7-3,CASSLQGMNTEAFF